A single sample gave rise to the 20 T cell receptor beta chains below, sequenced in a study of T cells in Graves' hyperthyroidism and ophthalmopathy. Researchers took RNA transcripts and amplified the TCR beta CDR3 regions from them. Initially, a first-round RT-PCR of the TCR CDR3 employed the HTBI primer set. MiXCR, applied by TCRdb to the multiplex PCR reads, yields one record per CDR3 protein. Of approximately 480,000 distinct CDR3 sequences in the sample, 20% to 25% were seen once. Specimen: blood. The receptor source for this set is a man aged 18-30 years with Graves' hyperthyroidism.

This clonotype was observed many times. The V gene is TRBV7-8, the J gene TRBJ1-1, with 7 bases aligning to TRBD1. Germline V gene data show CDR1 as SGHVS and CDR2 as FQNEAQ. J lost 4 bases, V lost 5 bases, and 7 bases had no gene match. This CDR3 region has 14 residues. The CDR3 DNA follows: TGTGCCAGCAGCAAGCGACAGGGTAGCACTGAAGCTTTCTTT. It yields the protein CASSKRQGSTEAFF.

This clonotype was picked up many times. The chain recombines TRBV6-1 with TRBJ2-7; a possible D gene is TRBD2 (6 bases). The CDR3 runs 15 residues. The V gene's germline CDR1 is MNHNS and CDR2 SASEGT. V was trimmed by 3 bases and J by 2 bases, leaving 14 bases between them. CDR3 coding DNA: TGTGCCAGCAGTGACCTTCCCGGGACTGCCTACGAGCAGTACTTC. This gives the protein CASSDLPGTAYEQYF.

The table lists this clonotype with a count of one. The conserved closing phenylalanine or tryptophan is absent in this CDR3, likely reflecting a read error. The J gene is TRBJ1-3, the V gene TRBV18; 7 nucleotides line up with TRBD1. The CDR3 extends over 15 amino acids. Germline CDR1 and CDR2: KGHSH and LQKENI. V gave up 4 bases and J gave up 8 bases; unmatched junction bases: 11. CDR3 loop: CASSLTGASSDTIYV. The CDR3 region has the DNA TGTGCCAGCTCACTTACAGGGGCCTCGAGTGACACCATATATGTT.

This clonotype came up many times. The rearrangement links TRBV7-9 to TRBJ1-5; unclear D gene. With 2 bases removed from V and 4 bases from J, the gap between germline ends came to 12 bases. The CDR3 consists of 15 residues. CDR1 and CDR2 from the germline V gene are SEHNR and FQNEAQ (reference sequence). In DNA form, the CDR3 reads TGTGCCAGCAGCTTATCGGGTCCTTGGAATCAGCCCCAGCATTTT. Protein sequence: CASSLSGPWNQPQHF.

This clonotype came up many times. The genes are TRBV6-1 and TRBJ2-2, with TRBD2 matching 8 bases. This CDR3 region has 15 residues. CDR1 MNHNS and CDR2 SASEGT come from the germline V gene. The trim removed 6 bases at V and 6 bases at J, leaving 9 bases unmatched. CDR3 bases: TGTGCCAGCAGACCACCGGGACTAGAAGCCGGGGAGCTGTTTTTT. Translated, it gives CASRPPGLEAGELFF.

This clonotype has just a few counts. V usage is TRBV28 and J usage is TRBJ1-6; D is possibly TRBD1 (6 bases). V lost 5 bases to trimming and J lost 3 bases, with 17 bases between them. The CDR3 is 17 residues long. Germline CDR1 is MDHEN and CDR2 is SYDVKM. Here the CDR3 reads CASSPRPQGIYNSPLHF. Here the CDR3 DNA reads TGTGCCAGCAGTCCCCGCCCTCAGGGGATCTATAATTCACCCCTCCACTTT.

This clonotype was counted a few times. The rearrangement uses TRBV30 and TRBJ1-5, with D uncertain. The CDR3 covers 13 residues. The V gene lost 1 base and the J gene lost 4 bases, with 8 bases spanning the gap. The V gene's germline CDR1 is GTSNPN and CDR2 SVGIG (reference sequence). The CDR3 protein is CAWSAQRNQPQHF. DNA of the CDR3: TGTGCCTGGAGTGCCCAGCGAAATCAGCCCCAGCATTTT.

The table lists this clonotype with many counts. The chain joins TRBV6-5 to TRBJ2-7, with TRBD2 as a possible D gene (7 bases). V was pared by 7 bases and J by 6 bases, with 19 bases between. Looked up from germline, CDR1 is MNHEY and CDR2 is SVGAGI. The CDR3 covers 14 residues. The CDR3 DNA sequence: TGTGCCAGCACCTATGGGGGGGCCTCGTTCGAGCAGTACTTC. Amino acid sequence: CASTYGGASFEQYF.

In its sample, this clonotype was seen many times. This chain joins TRBV6-2 or TRBV6-3 and TRBJ1-1; D is undetermined. The CDR3 has 15 amino acids. V lost 6 bases to trimming and J lost 1 base, with 15 bases between them. The V gene's germline CDR1 is MNHEY and CDR2 SVGEGT. CDR3: CASSHRAGANTEAFF. As DNA, the CDR3 is TGTGCCAGCAGCCACCGCGCGGGAGCGAACACTGAAGCTTTCTTT.

This clonotype was found many times. CDR3 DNA: TGTGCCTCCAAGCGGGGCAGGGGGGAGGAAGGCAATCAGCCCCAGCATTTT. This sequence encodes CASKRGRGEEGNQPQHF. The chain combines TRBV28 with TRBJ1-5, with 7 bases aligning to TRBD1. CDR3 size: 17 residues. The germline gives CDR1 MDHEN, CDR2 SYDVKM. With 11 bases clipped from V and 2 bases from J, the junction kept 18 bases outside the gene matches.

The rearrangement links TRBV4-1 to TRBJ2-7; perhaps TRBD2 as D (6 bases). The CDR3 is made up of 18 amino acids. Germline-derived CDR1 and CDR2 are MGHRA and YSYEKL. V was pared by 3 bases and J by 3 bases, with 24 bases between. The DNA for the CDR3 is TGCGCCAGCAGCCACCTATTCCGGGGGAAGAGGGGTTTCTACGAGCAGTACTTC. Protein: CASSHLFRGKRGFYEQYF.

This clonotype was seen more than once but under ten times. V is TRBV27 and J is TRBJ1-3; unclear D gene. Trimming removed 8 bases from V and 0 bases from J, with 11 bases in between. Germline V gene data show CDR1 as MNHEY and CDR2 as SMNVEV (reference sequence). CDR3 size: 14 residues. The CDR3 is CASRAGLSGNTIYF. The CDR3, as DNA: TGTGCCAGCCGGGCAGGCCTCTCTGGAAACACCATATATTTT.

This clonotype was recorded at least ten times. The gene calls are TRBV6-5 and TRBJ1-1; D is possibly TRBD1 (5 bases). CDR3 length: 16 residues. V was clipped by 1 base and J by 3 bases, with 15 bases between them. Germline lookup yields CDR1 MNHEY and CDR2 SVGAGI. CDR3 in amino acids: CASSYLSGSRDTEAFF. DNA for the CDR3: TGTGCCAGCAGTTACTTGTCAGGGTCGCGGGACACTGAAGCTTTCTTT.

This clonotype was counted only a few times. V is TRBV19 and J is TRBJ2-7, with 9 bases matching TRBD1. Losses at the gene ends were 8 bases for V and 6 bases for J; bases not matched to a gene: 14. The CDR3 is 15 residues long. Germline CDR1 and CDR2: LNHDA and SQIVND (reference sequence). The CDR3 loop reads CASAARDRVLSEQYF. The CDR3 nucleotides are TGTGCCAGTGCCGCCCGGGACAGGGTTTTAAGCGAGCAGTACTTC.

The gene calls are TRBV11-2 and TRBJ1-5, with 9 bases matching TRBD1. The V segment lost 7 bases and the J segment 5 bases; nucleotides outside the gene matches: 6. Looked up from germline, CDR1 is SGHAT and CDR2 is FQNNGV. The CDR3 is 14 amino acids. Here the CDR3 DNA reads TGTGCCAGCAAAGAGGGACAGGGCTATCAGCCCCAGCATTTT. Its translation: CASKEGQGYQPQHF.

This chain connects TRBV11-2 to TRBJ2-5, with TRBD1 matching over 10 bases. The CDR3 spans 15 residues. The V and J ends lost 4 bases and 4 bases, in that order; junction bases with no gene match: 6. The V gene's germline CDR1 is SGHAT and CDR2 FQNNGV. DNA for the CDR3: TGTGCCAGCAGCTCGGGACAGGGGAGGTCAGAGACCCAGTACTTC. Translated: CASSSGQGRSETQYF.

This clonotype was seen at least ten times. V gene TRBV2 combines with J gene TRBJ1-3; D is unresolved. This CDR3 comprises 16 residues. CDR1 is SNHLY and CDR2 is FYNNEI in the germline V gene. The V and J ends lost 1 base and 0 bases respectively, with 10 bases between them. The CDR3 region has the DNA TGTGCCAGCAGTGAAGAGGCAGGCAGCTCTGGAAACACCATATATTTT. Encoded protein: CASSEEAGSSGNTIYF.

The chain has TRBV9 and TRBJ1-2; D is uncertain. This CDR3 is 13 amino acids long. V dropped 4 bases and J dropped 7 bases, with 14 bases sitting between them. Germline lookup yields CDR1 SGDLS and CDR2 YYNGEE. CDR3 coding DNA: TGTGCCAGCAGCTCCGGGTCAAACGCTGGCTACACCTTC. Protein product: CASSSGSNAGYTF. Combining the CDR3 with reference TRBV9 and TRBJ1-2 gives the whole variable domain DSGVTQTPKHLITATGQRVTLRCSPRSGDLSVYWYQQSLDQGLQFLIQYYNGEERAKGNILERFSAQQFPDLHSELNLSSLELGDSALYFCASSSGSNAGYTFGSGTRLTVV.

The chain couples TRBV12-3 or TRBV12-4 to TRBJ1-1; 10 bases line up with TRBD1. CDR3 length: 15 amino acids. Trimming cost V 6 bases and J 5 bases; bases outside gene matches: 9. The CDR3 DNA sequence: TGTGCCAGCAGCCCCCTGACAGGGGGCGGGACTGAAGCTTTCTTT. Protein sequence: CASSPLTGGGTEAFF.

In this sample, this clonotype turned up many times. The rearrangement uses TRBV28 and TRBJ2-7; the D is unclear. Germline CDR1 MDHEN, CDR2 SYDVKM. This CDR3 has 15 amino acids. V was pared by 5 bases and J by 0 bases, with 14 bases between. CDR3 bases: TGTGCCAGCAGTCCCCTCCCCGGATACTCCTACGAGCAGTACTTC. Protein sequence: CASSPLPGYSYEQYF.